The TCR beta chain under discussion was sequenced for a study of radiotherapy plus CTLA-4 blockade in lung cancer. Germline V gene data show CDR1 as SGHTA and CDR2 as FQGTGA. The CDR3 loop spans 13 amino acids. Trimming cost V 5 bases and J 7 bases; bases outside gene matches: 4. Study observations and caveats: In blood, after radiotherapy plus ipilimumab, tumor-derived TCR clones expanded. The authors reported that early blood T cell clone dynamics, with interferon-beta, best predicted response.

Data came from immunoSEQ multiplex PCR; TCRdb stores just in-frame clones and leaves some out. Of about 60,000 clones in the sample, about three quarters are singletons; the top ten hold 3% to 4%. Focal radiation plus CTLA-4 blockade with ipilimumab was administered to patients who had chemo-refractory metastatic non-small-cell lung cancer. A remark on this clone: The target antigen is unknown.

The TCR was taken from a human donor with non-small cell lung cancer who had a partial response to radiotherapy plus ipilimumab. This chain uses TRBV7-3 with TRBJ1-2; 10 bases align to TRBD1. This sample comprised peripheral blood, obtained from a patient treated with radiotherapy plus ipilimumab. The CDR3 DNA reads as TGTGCCAGCAGCCAAGGACAGGGGGTTGGCTACACCTTC. Protein: CASSQGQGVGYTF.